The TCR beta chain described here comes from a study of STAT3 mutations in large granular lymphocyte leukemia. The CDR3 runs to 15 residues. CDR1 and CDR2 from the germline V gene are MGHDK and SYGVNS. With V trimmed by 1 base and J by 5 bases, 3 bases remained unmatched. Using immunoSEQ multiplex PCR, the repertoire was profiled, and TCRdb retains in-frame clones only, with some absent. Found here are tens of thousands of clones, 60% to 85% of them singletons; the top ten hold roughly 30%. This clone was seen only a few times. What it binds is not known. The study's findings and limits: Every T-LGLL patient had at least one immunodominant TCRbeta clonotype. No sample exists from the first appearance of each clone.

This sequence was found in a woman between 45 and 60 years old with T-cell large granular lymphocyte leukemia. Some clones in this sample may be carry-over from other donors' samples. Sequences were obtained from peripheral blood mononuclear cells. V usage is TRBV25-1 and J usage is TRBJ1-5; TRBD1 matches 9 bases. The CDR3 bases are TGTGCCAGCAGTGAATGGGGACAGGGCCATCAGCCCCAGCATTTT. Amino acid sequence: CASSEWGQGHQPQHF.